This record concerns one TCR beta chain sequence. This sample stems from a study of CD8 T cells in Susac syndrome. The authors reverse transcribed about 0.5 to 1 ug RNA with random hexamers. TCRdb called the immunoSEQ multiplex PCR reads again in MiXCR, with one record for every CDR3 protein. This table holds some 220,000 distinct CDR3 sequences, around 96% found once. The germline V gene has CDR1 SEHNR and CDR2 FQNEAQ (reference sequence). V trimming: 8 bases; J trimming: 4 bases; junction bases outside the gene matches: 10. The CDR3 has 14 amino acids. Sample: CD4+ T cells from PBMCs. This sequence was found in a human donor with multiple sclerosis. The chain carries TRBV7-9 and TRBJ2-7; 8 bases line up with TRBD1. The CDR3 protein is CASRSGTGVYEQYF. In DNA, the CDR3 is TGTGCCAGCCGTTCCGGGACAGGCGTGTACGAGCAGTACTTC.